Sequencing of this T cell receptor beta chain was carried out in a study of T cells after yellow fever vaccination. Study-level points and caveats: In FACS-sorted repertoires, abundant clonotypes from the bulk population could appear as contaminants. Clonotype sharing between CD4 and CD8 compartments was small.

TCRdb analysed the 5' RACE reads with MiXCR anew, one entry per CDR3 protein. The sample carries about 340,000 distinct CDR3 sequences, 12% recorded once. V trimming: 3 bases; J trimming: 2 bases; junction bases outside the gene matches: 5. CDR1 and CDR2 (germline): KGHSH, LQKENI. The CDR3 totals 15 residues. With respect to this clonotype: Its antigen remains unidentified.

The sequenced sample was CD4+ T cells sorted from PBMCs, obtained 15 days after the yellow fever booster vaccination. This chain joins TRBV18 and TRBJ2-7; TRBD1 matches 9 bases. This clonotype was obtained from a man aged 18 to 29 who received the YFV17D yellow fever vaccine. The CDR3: CASSPTGTGTYEQYF. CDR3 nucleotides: TGTGCCAGCTCACCGACCGGGACAGGGACCTACGAGCAGTACTTC.